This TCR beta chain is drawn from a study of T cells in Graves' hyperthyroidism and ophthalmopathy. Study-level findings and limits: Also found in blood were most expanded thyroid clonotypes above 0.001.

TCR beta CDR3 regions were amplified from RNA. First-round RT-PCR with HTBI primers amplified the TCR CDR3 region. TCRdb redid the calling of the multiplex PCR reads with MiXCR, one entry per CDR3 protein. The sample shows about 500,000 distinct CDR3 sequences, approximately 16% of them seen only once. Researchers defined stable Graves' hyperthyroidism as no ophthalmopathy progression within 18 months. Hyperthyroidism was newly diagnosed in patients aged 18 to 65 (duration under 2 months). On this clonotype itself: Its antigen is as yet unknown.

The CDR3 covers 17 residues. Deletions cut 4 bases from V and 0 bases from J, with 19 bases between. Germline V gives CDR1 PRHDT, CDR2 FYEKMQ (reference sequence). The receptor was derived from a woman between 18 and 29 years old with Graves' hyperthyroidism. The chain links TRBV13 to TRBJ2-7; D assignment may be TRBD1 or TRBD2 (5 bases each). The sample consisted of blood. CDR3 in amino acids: CASSSTGRLQSSYEQYF. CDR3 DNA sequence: TGTGCCAGCAGCTCCACGGGACGCCTCCAGTCCTCCTACGAGCAGTACTTC.